A single sample gave rise to the 13 T cell receptor beta chains below, sequenced in a study of blood T cell repertoires in COVID-19. TCRdb keeps only in-frame clones here, not all; method: immunoSEQ multiplex PCR. This sample has 68,000 or so clones, with 80% to 90% found just once. The sequencing sample was made of peripheral blood. These receptors were obtained from a middle-aged man with acute or convalescent COVID-19.

The chain uses TRBV13 and TRBJ2-5; D uncertain. The CDR3 spans 13 residues. The germline V gene encodes CDR1 PRHDT and CDR2 FYEKMQ (reference sequence). With 1 base removed from V and 2 bases from J, the gap between germline ends came to 5 bases. The CDR3 spells CASSLVSQETQYF. CDR3 bases: TGTGCCAGCAGCTTAGTTTCACAAGAGACCCAGTACTTC.

The chain is built from TRBV9 and TRBJ2-6, with D maybe TRBD1 (5 bases). Trimming took off 0 bases at V and 0 bases at J, with 13 bases between the two ends. The CDR3 loop spans 18 amino acids. Germline V gives CDR1 SGDLS, CDR2 YYNGEE. The CDR3 region has the DNA TGTGCCAGCAGCGTAGGGGCAGGGTTGGGCTCTGGGGCCAACGTCCTGACTTTC. It yields the protein CASSVGAGLGSGANVLTF.

The gene calls are TRBV6-2 or TRBV6-3 and TRBJ1-1, with D unresolved. V lost 3 bases and J 10 bases, leaving 12 bases between the germline ends. The germline gives CDR1 MNHEY, CDR2 SVGEGT. This CDR3 region has 12 residues. CDR3 protein: CASSYGGEPAFF. DNA of the CDR3: TGTGCCAGCAGTTATGGCGGGGAGCCAGCTTTCTTT.

The rearrangement joins TRBV27 to TRBJ2-1, with D unresolved. This CDR3 is built from 12 residues. CDR1 and CDR2 from the germline V gene are MNHEY and SMNVEV (reference sequence). V lost 3 bases to trimming and J lost 10 bases, with 10 bases between them. The CDR3 nucleotides are TGTGCCAGCAGTTTTAGTCCTTTGGAGCAGTTCTTC. Translation gives CASSFSPLEQFF.

The J gene is TRBJ2-6, the V gene TRBV28, with 10 positions matching TRBD1. Unmatched junction bases numbered 6, after V lost 8 bases and J lost 2 bases. CDR3 size: 16 residues. Germline values: CDR1 MDHEN, CDR2 SYDVKM. The chain's CDR3 is CASADRGVAGANVLTF. CDR3 coding DNA: TGTGCCAGCGCGGACAGGGGGGTTGCTGGGGCCAACGTCCTGACTTTC.

The rearrangement links TRBV5-1 to TRBJ1-4; tentatively, D is TRBD1 (5 bases). Germline values: CDR1 SGHRS, CDR2 YFSETQ. V dropped 4 bases and J dropped 5 bases, with 15 bases sitting between them. CDR3 length: 15 amino acids. DNA for the CDR3: TGCGCCAGCAGCCCCACTCCTGGGGGGAATGAAAAACTGTTTTTT. It yields the protein CASSPTPGGNEKLFF.

A few counts support this clone. V is TRBV7-3 and J is TRBJ2-7, with 10 bases lining up with TRBD1. The CDR3 loop spans 17 amino acids. CDR1 is SGHTA and CDR2 is FQGTGA in the germline V gene. The J segment lost 5 bases and the V segment lost 5 bases, leaving 15 bases of the junction unmatched. The CDR3 sequence: CASSPQTRGTGENEQYF. The DNA of the CDR3 is TGTGCCAGCAGCCCCCAAACCCGAGGGACAGGGGAAAACGAGCAGTACTTC.

This clone came up once. The chain joins TRBV7-9 to TRBJ2-1, with 8 bases lining up with TRBD2. The length of the CDR3 is 16 residues. Germline V gene lookup returns CDR1 SEHNR and CDR2 FQNEAQ (reference sequence). V lost 1 base and J lost 8; bases outside the gene matches: 10. CDR3 protein: CASSLGGGGRFDEQFF. The DNA of the CDR3 is TGTGCCAGCAGCTTAGGGGGCGGCGGGAGGTTCGATGAGCAGTTCTTC.

The rearrangement joins TRBV19 to TRBJ1-5; TRBD1 might be the D (5 bases). There are 16 residues in the CDR3. Germline lookup yields CDR1 LNHDA and CDR2 SQIVND (reference sequence). Deletions cut 5 bases from V and 2 bases from J, with 16 bases between. Written as DNA, the CDR3 is TGTGCCAGTAGTTCCGGGGGACGAGGGCGCAATCAGCCCCAGCATTTT. This gives the protein CASSSGGRGRNQPQHF.

This chain connects TRBV2 to TRBJ1-5; 12 positions agree with TRBD1. There are 14 residues in the CDR3. The trim removed 4 bases at V and 7 bases at J, leaving 2 bases unmatched. Per germline, CDR1 SNHLY and CDR2 FYNNEI. The CDR3 loop is CASSGDRGHQPQHF. The CDR3 DNA reads as TGTGCCAGCAGTGGGGACAGGGGGCACCAGCCCCAGCATTTT.

CDR3 sequence reads: CASSPGQGWVGTEAFF. DNA for the CDR3: TGTGCCAGCTCACCAGGACAGGGGTGGGTGGGCACTGAAGCTTTCTTT. The V call is TRBV18, the J call TRBJ1-1; 9 bases line up with TRBD1. The CDR3 covers 16 residues. With V trimmed by 2 bases and J by 4 bases, 8 bases remained unmatched. CDR1 and CDR2 (germline): KGHSH, LQKENI.

The rearrangement uses TRBV11-3 and TRBJ2-7, with 7 bases lining up with TRBD2. Germline CDR1 is SGHNT and CDR2 is YENEEA. Unmatched junction bases numbered 7, after V lost 2 bases and J lost 0 bases. This CDR3 spans 16 amino acids. In nucleotides, the CDR3 is TGTGCCAGCAGCTTACGGGGGGTTACAGCCTCCTACGAGCAGTACTTC. As protein: CASSLRGVTASYEQYF.

This clone was seen once. The CDR3 coding sequence is TGTGCCAGCAGTGAAAGCCCGGGGGACACCGGGGAGCTGTTTTTT. It yields the protein CASSESPGDTGELFF. The V and J genes are TRBV6-1 and TRBJ2-2, with D perhaps TRBD2 (6 bases). The germline V and J ends were trimmed by 2 bases and 3 bases, with 10 bases remaining between them. Germline loops: CDR1 MNHNS, CDR2 SASEGT. The CDR3 runs to 15 residues.